This TCR beta chain was sequenced in a study of T cell changes during pregnancy in multiple sclerosis. V was clipped by 1 base and J by 2 bases; unmatched bases: 7. This CDR3 comprises 17 residues. Germline V gene sequence: CDR1 SGHRS, CDR2 YFSETQ. Sequenced by immunoSEQ multiplex PCR; TCRdb stores in-frame clones only, minus some. The sample includes roughly 100,000 clones, around 90% of them seen just once. Sequenced here: peripheral blood, sampled after pregnancy. The chain links TRBV5-1 to TRBJ1-3; 9 nucleotides match TRBD1. This clonotype was sampled from a female donor with multiple sclerosis, enrolled in a pregnancy study. This CDR3 is CASSLSLQGAAGNTIYF. DNA for the CDR3: TGCGCCAGCAGCTTGAGTTTACAGGGGGCAGCTGGAAACACCATATATTTT. The whole variable domain, filled in from reference TRBV5-1 and TRBJ1-3, reads KAGVTQTPRYLIKTRGQQVTLSCSPISGHRSVSWYQQTPGQGLQFLFEYFSETQRNKGNFPGRFSGRQFSNSRSEMNVSTLELGDSALYLCASSLSLQGAAGNTIYFGEGSWLTVV.